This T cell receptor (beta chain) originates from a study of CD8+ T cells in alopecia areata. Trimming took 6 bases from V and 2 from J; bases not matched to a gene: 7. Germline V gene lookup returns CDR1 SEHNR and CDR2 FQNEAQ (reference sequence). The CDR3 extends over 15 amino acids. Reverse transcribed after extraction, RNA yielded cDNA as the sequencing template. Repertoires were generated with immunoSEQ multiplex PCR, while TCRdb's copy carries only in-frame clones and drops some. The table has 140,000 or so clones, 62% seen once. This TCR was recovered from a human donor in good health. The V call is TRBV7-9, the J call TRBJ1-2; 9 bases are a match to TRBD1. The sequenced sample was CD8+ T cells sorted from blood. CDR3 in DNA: TGTGCCAGCAGTTGGGACAGGGAACAAAACTATGGCTACACCTTC. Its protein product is CASSWDREQNYGYTF.